This T cell receptor beta chain was observed in a study of cytomegalovirus exposure and HLA in healthy donors. The PCR ran on 60 Vbeta and 13 Jbeta primers. Source study methods: Around 11 million shared chains were among the approximately 80 million unique TCR beta chains that a later analysis counted. TCRdb's copy holds only in-frame clones and misses some; the assay was immunoSEQ multiplex PCR. The V and J calls and the clone size are those of that table, but D and trimming were determined from the DNA. Here the sample spans over 150,000 clones, about 68% being singletons. Trimming cost V 6 bases and J 6 bases; bases outside gene matches: 10. The germline gives CDR1 LNHDA, CDR2 SQIVND (reference sequence). CDR3 size: 15 residues.

Sequenced input: PBMCs. V gene TRBV19 combines with J gene TRBJ2-2, with TRBD1 matching 7 bases. This receptor was identified in a man between 18 and 29 years old in good health and CMV-seronegative. CDR3 amino acids: CASRKKQGFAGELFF. DNA for the CDR3: TGTGCCAGTAGAAAGAAACAGGGGTTTGCCGGGGAGCTGTTTTTT.